Listed below are T cell receptor beta chains from one sample, sequenced in a study of graft-versus-host responses after intestinal transplantation. Assay used: immunoSEQ multiplex PCR; TCRdb lists only in-frame clones, some missing. The table includes about 47,000 clones, 80% to 95% detected once. The specimen was PBMCs, collected more than 750 days after a first intestinal transplant, on the day of a second. The origin of the receptors is a human patient who received an intestinal transplant, so some T cells may come from the graft donor. Both conserved end residues are part of each CDR3. The D gene is left open where the match is weak.

>.|TRBV6-5|TRBJ1-5
CASTKGYSNQPQHF
>.|TRBV2|TRBJ2-1
CASSVSGDLFF
>TRBD2|TRBV30|TRBJ2-7
CAWTSGSYEQYF
>TRBD2|TRBV25-1|TRBJ2-7
CASSSRTSGIYEQYF
>.|TRBV6-1|TRBJ2-1
CASSETSSTGRYEQFF
>.|TRBV20-1|TRBJ1-1
CSARINTEAFF
>.|TRBV29-1|TRBJ1-2
CSSWAGALYGYTF
>TRBD1|TRBV19|TRBJ2-7
CASSIVWGQGSYEQYF
>.|TRBV29-1|TRBJ2-1
CSVLRAPSSYNEQFF
>.|TRBV27|TRBJ2-7
CASREEGARSRAGEQYF
>TRBD1|TRBV19|.
CASSPDRDEYEQYF
>TRBD1|TRBV5-1|TRBJ1-6
CASSFADRSSYNSPLHF
>TRBD2|TRBV6-5|TRBJ2-5
CASISGSQETQYF
>.|TRBV27|TRBJ2-7
CASSLQGTYEQYF
>.|TRBV18|TRBJ2-3
CASSPRTTDTQYF
>.|TRBV7-8|TRBJ1-3
CASSLGFSGNTIYF
>TRBD1|TRBV29-1|TRBJ1-1
CSVATGGAFF
>TRBD2|TRBV29-1|TRBJ2-1
CSVGGTSGARAYNEQFF
>.|TRBV10-2|TRBJ2-2
CASSESLAVTDTGELFF
>.|TRBV19|TRBJ2-7
CASTGQGNYEQYF
>.|TRBV7-6|TRBJ1-1
CASSGSNTEAFF
>TRBD1|TRBV7-9|TRBJ1-3
CASSSTGEPGNTIYF
>TRBD2|TRBV6-6|TRBJ2-7
CASGSGLTYEQYF
>.|TRBV19|TRBJ1-1
CASSISVNTEAFF
>.|TRBV5-6|TRBJ2-4
CASSPGALVAKNIQYF
>TRBD2|TRBV10-3|TRBJ2-7
CAISESVAGYSGTEQYF
>TRBD2|TRBV6-4|TRBJ2-3
CASSRAGGKDTQYF
>.|TRBV6-9|TRBJ1-5
CASSYWAKGQPQHF
>TRBD1|TRBV6-1|TRBJ2-2
CASGGQPLTGELFF
>.|TRBV2|TRBJ2-3
CASRWGTDTQYF
>.|TRBV11-1|TRBJ2-5
CASSLVPGQLYGTQYF
>TRBD1|TRBV5-1|TRBJ2-5
CASSLEGTARETQYF
>.|TRBV15|TRBJ1-2
CATSRGGVGYGYTF
>.|TRBV13|TRBJ1-1
CASSYQGVEAFF
>TRBD1|TRBV27|TRBJ2-1
CASSLSGTGSSYNEQFF
>.|TRBV10-1|TRBJ1-5
CASSDRGTPQHF
>.|TRBV7-8|TRBJ2-5
CASSSDQTQYF
>.|TRBV2|TRBJ1-1
CASSTDRNTEAFF
>.|TRBV9|TRBJ2-5
CAGSVAGTVEETQYF